These T cell receptor beta chains were read from a single sample in a study of cytomegalovirus exposure and HLA in healthy donors. TCRdb keeps only in-frame clones here, not all; method: immunoSEQ multiplex PCR. The sample lists about 140,000 clones; more than 75% were seen once. Sequenced sample: PBMCs. These receptors came from a female donor in good health and CMV-seronegative. CDR3s include the opening cysteine and the closing phenylalanine or tryptophan. The D gene is left open where the match is weak. Expanded clones are given a class, and other clones once, few, many or no size at all.

cdr3_aa: CPHTSFFRVNQPQHF; cdr3_nt: TGTCCCCACACTTCCTTTTTCAGGGTAAATCAGCCCCAGCATTTT; d_call: NA; v_call: TRBV28; j_call: TRBJ1-5; clone_size: NA
cdr3_aa: CASSYGLAGYNEQFF; cdr3_nt: TGTGCCAGCAGTTACGGGCTAGCGGGGTACAATGAGCAGTTCTTC; d_call: TRBD2; v_call: TRBV6-6; j_call: TRBJ2-1; clone_size: NA
cdr3_aa: CASSGTSGTSYNEQFF; cdr3_nt: TGTGCCAGCAGCGGAACTAGCGGGACCTCCTACAATGAGCAGTTCTTC; d_call: TRBD2; v_call: TRBV9; j_call: TRBJ2-1; clone_size: NA
cdr3_aa: CASSLGTGFNQPQHF; cdr3_nt: TGTGCCAGCAGCTTAGGGACAGGGTTCAATCAGCCCCAGCATTTT; d_call: TRBD1; v_call: TRBV7-6; j_call: TRBJ1-5; clone_size: NA
cdr3_aa: CASSLVGASYEQYF; cdr3_nt: TGTGCCAGCAGCTTAGTTGGGGCCTCCTACGAGCAGTACTTC; d_call: NA; v_call: TRBV7-6; j_call: TRBJ2-7; clone_size: NA
cdr3_aa: CASSFAGGIEQFF; cdr3_nt: TGCGCCAGCAGCTTTGCAGGGGGCATTGAGCAGTTCTTC; d_call: TRBD1; v_call: TRBV5-1; j_call: TRBJ2-1; clone_size: NA
cdr3_aa: CATSRDMGQTYGYTF; cdr3_nt: TGTGCCACCAGCAGAGATATGGGGCAGACCTATGGCTACACCTTC; d_call: NA; v_call: TRBV15; j_call: TRBJ1-2; clone_size: NA
cdr3_aa: CASSHSGQGGQPQHF; cdr3_nt: TGTGCCAGCAGCCATAGTGGACAGGGAGGACAGCCCCAGCATTTT; d_call: TRBD1; v_call: TRBV4-2; j_call: TRBJ1-5; clone_size: few
cdr3_aa: CASSTLPGQPNQPQHF; cdr3_nt: TGTGCCAGTAGTACGCTCCCGGGACAACCCAATCAGCCCCAGCATTTT; d_call: NA; v_call: TRBV19; j_call: TRBJ1-5; clone_size: NA
cdr3_aa: CAWSKGGTGPEAFF; cdr3_nt: TGTGCCTGGAGTAAAGGAGGAACAGGGCCTGAAGCTTTCTTT; d_call: NA; v_call: TRBV30; j_call: TRBJ1-1; clone_size: many
cdr3_aa: CASSEVRLPEKLFF; cdr3_nt: TGTGCCAGCAGTGAAGTCAGACTGCCAGAAAAACTGTTTTTT; d_call: NA; v_call: TRBV6-1; j_call: TRBJ1-4; clone_size: NA
cdr3_aa: CASSVWAIPPPGQFSGNTIYF; cdr3_nt: TGTGCCAGCAGCGTATGGGCAATCCCACCACCGGGACAGTTCTCTGGAAACACCATATATTTT; d_call: TRBD1; v_call: TRBV9; j_call: TRBJ1-3; clone_size: NA
cdr3_aa: CSARVTHTEAFF; cdr3_nt: TGCAGCGCCCGGGTGACTCACACTGAAGCTTTCTTT; d_call: NA; v_call: TRBV29-1; j_call: TRBJ1-1; clone_size: NA
cdr3_aa: CASSPMLGVSETQYF; cdr3_nt: TGTGCCAGCAGTCCCATGTTGGGAGTTTCGGAGACCCAGTACTTC; d_call: NA; v_call: TRBV6-6; j_call: TRBJ2-5; clone_size: NA
cdr3_aa: CASSFGRGGSADTQYF; cdr3_nt: TGTGCCAGCAGCTTTGGGCGGGGGGGAAGTGCAGATACGCAGTATTTT; d_call: TRBD2; v_call: TRBV13; j_call: TRBJ2-3; clone_size: NA
cdr3_aa: CASSLAGIGELFF; cdr3_nt: TGTGCCAGCAGCTTGGCGGGGATCGGGGAGCTGTTTTTT; d_call: NA; v_call: TRBV5-4; j_call: TRBJ2-2; clone_size: NA
cdr3_aa: CASSPSSGVGYTF; cdr3_nt: TGCGCCAGCAGCCCCTCGTCGGGGGTGGGCTACACCTTC; d_call: NA; v_call: TRBV5-1; j_call: TRBJ1-2; clone_size: once
cdr3_aa: CASRTTGTGEETQYF; cdr3_nt: TGTGCCAGCAGAACTACCGGGACAGGGGAAGAGACCCAGTACTTC; d_call: TRBD1; v_call: TRBV6-6; j_call: TRBJ2-5; clone_size: NA
cdr3_aa: CASSPDRRYGYTF; cdr3_nt: TGTGCCAGCAGTCCGGACAGGAGGTATGGCTACACCTTC; d_call: TRBD1; v_call: TRBV27; j_call: TRBJ1-2; clone_size: few
cdr3_aa: CASSGTTSLLNTGELFF; cdr3_nt: TGCGCCAGCAGTGGGACTACTAGTTTATTGAACACCGGGGAGCTGTTTTTT; d_call: TRBD2; v_call: TRBV5-1; j_call: TRBJ2-2; clone_size: NA
cdr3_aa: CASSLLGQAEGRRVFF; cdr3_nt: TGCGCCAGCAGCTTATTGGGACAGGCGGAGGGGAGGAGAGTGTTTTTT; d_call: TRBD1; v_call: TRBV10-2; j_call: TRBJ1-4; clone_size: NA
cdr3_aa: CASRPSGRAGETQYF; cdr3_nt: TGTGCCAGCAGACCTAGCGGGAGGGCCGGGGAGACCCAGTACTTC; d_call: TRBD2; v_call: TRBV28; j_call: TRBJ2-5; clone_size: once
cdr3_aa: CASQYQRGSPEQFF; cdr3_nt: TGTGCCAGCCAGTACCAGCGGGGGAGCCCCGAGCAGTTCTTC; d_call: TRBD2; v_call: TRBV7-6; j_call: TRBJ2-1; clone_size: NA
cdr3_aa: CASSQGQGYEQYF; cdr3_nt: TGTGCCAGCAGCCAAGGGCAGGGCTACGAGCAGTACTTC; d_call: NA; v_call: TRBV6-6; j_call: TRBJ2-7; clone_size: once
cdr3_aa: CASNPGTSPDNEQFF; cdr3_nt: TGTGCCAGCAATCCGGGGACTAGCCCCGACAATGAGCAGTTCTTC; d_call: TRBD2; v_call: TRBV9; j_call: TRBJ2-1; clone_size: once
cdr3_aa: CARSLNPTGSGNTIYF; cdr3_nt: TGTGCCAGAAGTTTAAATCCGACAGGGTCTGGAAACACCATATATTTT; d_call: NA; v_call: TRBV7-5; j_call: TRBJ1-3; clone_size: NA
cdr3_aa: CASSVRLAGSLETQYF; cdr3_nt: TGTGCCAGCAGCGTACGACTAGCGGGATCCCTAGAGACCCAGTACTTC; d_call: TRBD2; v_call: TRBV9; j_call: TRBJ2-5; clone_size: NA
cdr3_aa: CASSLARDSFNTEAFF; cdr3_nt: TGTGCCAGCAGCTTAGCGCGGGACAGCTTCAACACTGAAGCTTTCTTT; d_call: TRBD1; v_call: TRBV11-3; j_call: TRBJ1-1; clone_size: NA
cdr3_aa: CASSVVQGAPTEAFF; cdr3_nt: TGTGCCAGCAGCGTAGTGCAGGGGGCTCCTACTGAAGCTTTCTTT; d_call: TRBD1; v_call: TRBV9; j_call: TRBJ1-1; clone_size: NA
cdr3_aa: CAIGAGHEQYF; cdr3_nt: TGTGCCATCGGCGCAGGGCACGAGCAGTACTTC; d_call: NA; v_call: TRBV10-3; j_call: TRBJ2-7; clone_size: NA
cdr3_aa: CSVGKLTASGADTQYF; cdr3_nt: TGCAGCGTTGGGAAATTGACAGCTAGTGGGGCAGATACGCAGTATTTT; d_call: NA; v_call: TRBV29-1; j_call: TRBJ2-3; clone_size: NA